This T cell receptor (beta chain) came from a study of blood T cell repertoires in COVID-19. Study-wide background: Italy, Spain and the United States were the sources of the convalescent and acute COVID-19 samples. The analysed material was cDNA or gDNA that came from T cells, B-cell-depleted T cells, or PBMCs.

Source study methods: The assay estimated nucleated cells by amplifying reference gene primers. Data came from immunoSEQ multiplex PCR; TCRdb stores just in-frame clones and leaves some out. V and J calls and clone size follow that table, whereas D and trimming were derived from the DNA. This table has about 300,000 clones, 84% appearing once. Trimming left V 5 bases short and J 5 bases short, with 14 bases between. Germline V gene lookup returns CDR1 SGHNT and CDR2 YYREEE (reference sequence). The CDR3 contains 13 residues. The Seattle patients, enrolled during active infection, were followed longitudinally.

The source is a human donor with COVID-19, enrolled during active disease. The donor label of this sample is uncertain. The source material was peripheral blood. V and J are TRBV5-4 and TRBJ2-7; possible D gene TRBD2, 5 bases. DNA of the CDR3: TGTGCCAGCAGGCTCTCCGGGAATGACGAGCAGTACTTC. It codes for CASRLSGNDEQYF.